This T cell receptor beta chain appears in the sequencing data of a study of OX40 agonist ivuxolimab in advanced cancers. As for the study in general: Dose-escalation patients had hepatocellular carcinoma, melanoma, renal cell or head and neck cancer. Study-wide results and caveats: CD8+ T cells (on average) carried more expanded clones than CD4+ T cells. Certain nonresponders likewise exhibited a low normalized T-cell clonal expansion. Among the lowest peripheral clonal expansion occurred in 0.1-3.0 mg/kg partial responders.

Turning to this clone: Antigen: not known.

J was trimmed by 3 bases and V by 0 bases; bases with no gene match: 3. CDR3 length: 15 amino acids. Per the germline V gene, CDR1 is MNHNS and CDR2 is SASEGT. The data were produced by immunoSEQ multiplex PCR, yet TCRdb's version contains in-frame clones alone and is incomplete. There are 74,000 or so clones in the sample; roughly 93% occur only once, and about 0.32% lies in the top ten. This receptor was identified in an adult with an advanced solid tumor such as melanoma, head and neck, liver or kidney cancer. This specimen consisted of CD4+ or CD8+ T cells sorted from blood, obtained in a trial of the OX40 agonist ivuxolimab. This chain connects TRBV6-1 to TRBJ2-5; 8 bases line up with TRBD2. The CDR3 region is CASSEAGAGEETQYF. CDR3 sequence (DNA): TGTGCCAGCAGTGAAGCCGGAGCGGGGGAAGAGACCCAGTACTTC.